This T cell receptor (beta chain) was obtained from a study of Ad26.COV2.S vaccination and SARS-CoV-2 variants. Overall study findings and caveats: Relative to placebo recipients, vaccine recipients exhibited elevated spike-specific TCR breadth.

About this clone: The antigen remains undetermined.

The data were produced by immunoSEQ multiplex PCR, yet TCRdb's version contains in-frame clones alone and is incomplete. The table records a few hundred thousand clones, around 88% of them present only once. Germline values: CDR1 GTSNPN, CDR2 SVGIG (reference sequence). The CDR3 totals 15 residues. Trimming took 5 bases from V and 2 from J, leaving 16 bases between them. Treatment: around 19 received Ad26.COV2.S at low or high dose, single or two shots; roughly five received placebo; per-sample allocation not given. The samples were gathered on day 63 after the first injection of vaccine or placebo. What was given as vaccine was an Ad26 vector encoding Wuhan-strain SARS-CoV-2 spike.

This TCR came from a person between 18 and 59 years old who received the Ad26.COV2.S COVID-19 vaccine or a placebo. Material: peripheral blood, obtained in a trial of Ad26.COV2.S vaccine versus placebo. V is TRBV30 and J is TRBJ2-1, with D tentatively TRBD2 (6 bases). In DNA form, the CDR3 reads TGTGCCTGGGAGGGCAGCGGGTCCACCTACAATGAGCAGTTCTTC. Protein sequence: CAWEGSGSTYNEQFF.